This entry concerns a single T cell receptor beta chain. Its cognate antigen is unknown. Using immunoSEQ multiplex PCR, the repertoire was profiled, and TCRdb retains in-frame clones only, with some absent. Here the sample spans about 20,000 clones, about 90% being singletons. The data were taken from a study of neoadjuvant nivolumab and ipilimumab in lung cancer. Overall study results and limits: From pretherapy to surgery, tumor richness and clonality rose with dual therapy.

The source material was peripheral blood, sampled before neoadjuvant nivolumab, alone or with ipilimumab. The TCR sequence derives from an adult with non-small cell lung cancer.

The CDR3: CASSLDSDRQPQHF. CDR3 coding DNA: TGTGCCAGCTCGCTGGACAGCGACCGGCAGCCCCAGCATTTT. The genes are TRBV18 and TRBJ1-5, with D perhaps matching TRBD1 (6 bases). CDR3 length: 14 residues. From germline, CDR1 is KGHSH and CDR2 LQKENI. Trimming left V 6 bases short and J 7 bases short, with 16 bases between.